These 26 T cell receptor beta chains originate from one sample sequenced in a study of CD8 T cells in Susac syndrome. RNA amounts of about 0.5 to 1 ug underwent reverse transcription with random hexamers. One entry per CDR3 protein results from TCRdb running MiXCR on the immunoSEQ multiplex PCR reads. Here the sample spans some 300,000 distinct CDR3 sequences, around 91% being singletons. Sequenced material: CD8+ T cells from PBMCs. These receptors originate from a human donor with multiple sclerosis.

This chain connects TRBV18 to TRBJ2-3; 9 bases match TRBD2. Germline V gene data show CDR1 as KGHSH and CDR2 as LQKENI. The CDR3 is 17 amino acids. V was pared by 0 bases and J by 2 bases, with 6 bases of the junction left unmatched. The CDR3 loop reads CASSPPLAGALTDTQYF. DNA for the CDR3: TGTGCCAGCTCACCACCTTTAGCGGGGGCTCTCACAGATACGCAGTATTTT. Full variable domain (rest looked up from reference TRBV18 and TRBJ2-3): NAGVMQNPRHLVRRRGQEARLRCSPMKGHSHVYWYRQLPEEGLKFMVYLQKENIIDESGMPKERFSAEFPKEGPSILRIQQVVRGDSAAYFCASSPPLAGALTDTQYFGPGTRLTVL.

This chain joins TRBV28 and TRBJ2-1, with a weak D call TRBD2 (5 bases). Trimming shortened V by 3 bases and J by 1 base, and 13 bases separated the two germline ends. Germline loops: CDR1 MDHEN, CDR2 SYDVKM. The CDR3 totals 16 residues. This CDR3 reads CASSFEGFGSYNEQFF. For the CDR3, the DNA is TGTGCCAGCAGTTTTGAGGGTTTCGGATCCTACAATGAGCAGTTCTTC.

The V and J genes are TRBV29-1 and TRBJ2-1, with 8 bases matching TRBD2. Germline V gene lookup returns CDR1 SQVTM and CDR2 ANQGSEA. J lost 10 bases, V lost 7 bases, and 15 bases had no gene match. The length of the CDR3 is 14 residues. The CDR3 protein is CSAPRTSSIGEQFF. DNA for the CDR3: TGCAGCGCCCCCCGGACTAGCTCCATCGGGGAGCAGTTCTTC.

This chain uses TRBV4-3 with TRBJ2-7; no definite D call. With 0 bases removed from V and 6 bases from J, the gap between germline ends came to 12 bases. Germline lookup yields CDR1 LGHNA and CDR2 YSLEER. The CDR3 runs 14 residues. The CDR3 nucleotides are TGCGCCAGCAGCCAAGATCCCTCCTCCCGCGAGCAGTACTTC. It encodes CASSQDPSSREQYF.

The chain couples TRBV28 to TRBJ2-7; D is unclear. The CDR3 runs 13 residues. The germline gives CDR1 MDHEN, CDR2 SYDVKM. The V end lost 5 bases, the J end lost 1 base, and 9 bases lay between the germline ends. In DNA, the CDR3 is TGTGCCAGCAGTCGGCCCGGGTCCTACGAGCAGTACTTC. Protein sequence: CASSRPGSYEQYF.

This sequence joins TRBV9 and TRBJ1-1; 7 bases match TRBD1. This CDR3 is 15 amino acids long. Unmatched junction bases numbered 6, after V lost 0 bases and J lost 4 bases. Germline CDR1 and CDR2: SGDLS and YYNGEE. Here the CDR3 reads CASSVEGASGTEAFF. CDR3 nucleotides: TGTGCCAGCAGCGTAGAGGGGGCTTCGGGCACTGAAGCTTTCTTT.

The rearrangement joins TRBV19 to TRBJ2-2; D gene ambiguous. The CDR3 consists of 12 residues. The germline gives CDR1 LNHDA, CDR2 SQIVND (reference sequence). The V gene lost 1 base and the J gene lost 8 bases, with 5 bases spanning the gap. For the CDR3, the DNA is TGTGCCAGTAGTATAGTTGGAGGGGAGCTGTTTTTT. It encodes CASSIVGGELFF.

V gene TRBV6-2 or TRBV6-3 combines with J gene TRBJ2-7; possible D gene TRBD1, 6 bases. The CDR3 sequence is 12 residues long. In germline, CDR1 is MNHEY, CDR2 SVGEGT. The V and J ends lost 6 bases and 5 bases respectively, with 11 bases between them. This CDR3 is CASSTGSHEQYF. CDR3 nucleotide sequence: TGTGCCAGCAGCACAGGGTCCCACGAGCAGTACTTC.

The CDR3 protein is CSVEEVMNTEAFF. The CDR3 nucleotides are TGCAGCGTTGAAGAGGTTATGAACACTGAAGCTTTCTTT. The chain uses TRBV29-1 and TRBJ1-1; D remains unclear. Germline loops: CDR1 SQVTM, CDR2 ANQGSEA. Trimming removed 0 bases at V and 0 bases at J, with 5 bases between. The length of the CDR3 is 13 residues.

This chain links TRBV27 with TRBJ2-7, with 12 positions matching TRBD1. The CDR3 has 15 amino acids. CDR1 and CDR2 (germline): MNHEY, SMNVEV (reference sequence). Germline trimming cut 6 bases from V and 7 bases from J; bases unmatched to any gene: 10. This CDR3 reads CASSQPGQGAGEQYF. DNA for the CDR3: TGTGCCAGCAGCCAACCGGGACAGGGGGCGGGAGAGCAGTACTTC.

The CDR3 spells CAIIKTGVEQPQHF. For the CDR3, the DNA is TGTGCCATCATTAAGACAGGGGTTGAGCAGCCCCAGCATTTT. The chain has TRBV10-3 and TRBJ1-5; 8 bases map to TRBD1. Germline CDR1 ENHRY, CDR2 SYGVKD. The V gene end was trimmed by 7 bases and the J gene end by 7 bases; junction bases not matched to a gene: 9. There are 14 residues in the CDR3.

The table lists this clonotype with a few counts. V usage is TRBV27 and J usage is TRBJ1-5; a possible D gene is TRBD1 (6 bases). Trimming left V 3 bases short and J 2 bases short, with 11 bases between. CDR1 is MNHEY, CDR2 SMNVEV, per germline (reference sequence). CDR3 size: 15 residues. CDR3 DNA: TGTGCCAGCAGTTTTTCACAGGGAGGCAATCAGCCCCAGCATTTT. It is translated as CASSFSQGGNQPQHF.

The rearrangement links TRBV7-3 to TRBJ1-2; no reliable D call. V lost 3 bases and J 5 bases, leaving 19 bases between the germline ends. The CDR3 is 16 residues long. Germline V lookup: CDR1 SGHTA, CDR2 FQGTGA. The CDR3 bases are TGTGCCAGCAGCTTGACCGGGCTGGAGCCTTCGTATGGCTACACCTTC. Residues: CASSLTGLEPSYGYTF.

The chain has TRBV4-1 and TRBJ2-1; 7 positions agree with TRBD2. The CDR3 contains 16 residues. V was pared by 0 bases and J by 4 bases, with 6 bases of the junction left unmatched. The germline gives CDR1 MGHRA, CDR2 YSYEKL. CDR3 region: CASSQEDLADYNEQFF. The CDR3 DNA is TGCGCCAGCAGCCAAGAGGACCTAGCGGATTACAATGAGCAGTTCTTC.

The gene calls are TRBV30 and TRBJ1-4; D gene uncertain. From germline, CDR1 is GTSNPN and CDR2 SVGIG (reference sequence). CDR3 length equals 12 residues. Between the trimmed V and J ends, which lost 0 bases and 4 bases, there was a span of 3 bases. The CDR3 bases are TGTGCCTGGAGTGTTGGTAATGAAAAACTGTTTTTT. It translates to CAWSVGNEKLFF.

The chain couples TRBV28 to TRBJ2-7, with 10 nucleotides matching TRBD2. V was pared by 2 bases and J by 2 bases, with 3 bases of the junction left unmatched. The CDR3 is made up of 15 amino acids. The V gene's germline CDR1 is MDHEN and CDR2 SYDVKM. CDR3 sequence: CASSLRGLAAYEQYF. CDR3 in DNA: TGTGCCAGCAGTTTAAGAGGACTAGCGGCCTACGAGCAGTACTTC.

The V call is TRBV6-4, the J call TRBJ2-5, with 10 bases identical to TRBD2. Germline values: CDR1 MRHNA, CDR2 SNTAGT. This CDR3 comprises 15 residues. The J segment lost 0 bases and the V segment lost 6 bases, leaving 4 bases of the junction unmatched. CDR3 sequence: CASSPGLADQETQYF. The CDR3, as DNA: TGTGCCAGCAGCCCCGGACTAGCGGACCAAGAGACCCAGTACTTC.

The chain carries TRBV7-2 and TRBJ2-7, with TRBD2 matching 12 bases. The CDR3 is made up of 17 amino acids. The germline V gene encodes CDR1 SGHTA and CDR2 FQGNSA. Trimming cost V 0 bases and J 5 bases; bases outside gene matches: 8. This chain's CDR3 is CASSLALVLAGGHEQYF. The CDR3, as DNA: TGTGCCAGCAGCTTAGCCCTAGTACTAGCGGGAGGCCACGAGCAGTACTTC. Variable domain in full (rest from reference TRBV7-2 and TRBJ2-7): GAGVSQSPSNKVTEKGKDVELRCDPISGHTALYWYRQSLGQGLEFLIYFQGNSAPDKSGLPSDRFSAERTGGSVSTLTIQRTQQEDSAVYLCASSLALVLAGGHEQYFGPGTRLTVT.

The CDR3 protein is CATSDADRGVTDTQYF. The CDR3 DNA sequence: TGTGCCACCAGTGATGCGGACAGGGGAGTCACAGATACGCAGTATTTT. V usage is TRBV24-1 and J usage is TRBJ2-3, with TRBD1 matching over 9 bases. Germline CDR1 and CDR2: KGHDR and SFDVKD. V trimming: 3 bases; J trimming: 2 bases; junction bases outside the gene matches: 5. The CDR3 length is 16 residues.

The rearrangement joins TRBV28 to TRBJ2-7; 7 positions agree with TRBD1. The CDR3 sequence is 15 residues long. The V gene's germline CDR1 is MDHEN and CDR2 SYDVKM. The junction had 11 bases not matched to a gene; V was cut back by 5 bases and J by 4 bases. The CDR3: CASSLWGRGHYEQYF. The CDR3 DNA is TGTGCCAGCAGTCTCTGGGGAAGGGGGCATTACGAGCAGTACTTC.

The chain joins TRBV7-9 to TRBJ2-5; TRBD2 agrees at 8 bases. The CDR3 contains 15 residues. CDR1 and CDR2 (germline): SEHNR, FQNEAQ (reference sequence). V shed 5 bases and J 5 bases; nucleotides not matched to a gene: 10. The CDR3 region is CASSPRTSLGETQYF. The CDR3 coding sequence is TGTGCCAGCAGCCCCCGGACTAGCTTGGGGGAGACCCAGTACTTC.

The chain has TRBV4-3 and TRBJ1-4; 7 nucleotides align to TRBD1. V dropped 0 bases and J dropped 0; count of bases not matched to a gene: 10. Per the germline V gene, CDR1 is LGHNA and CDR2 is YSLEER. The CDR3 loop spans 19 amino acids. CDR3 region: CASSQDGVGTEATNEKLFF. The CDR3 bases are TGCGCCAGCAGCCAAGATGGTGTAGGGACAGAGGCAACTAATGAAAAACTGTTTTTT.

This chain links TRBV5-4 with TRBJ1-1, with a possible D match to TRBD1 (6 bases). The CDR3 spans 13 residues. Germline CDR1 SGHNT, CDR2 YYREEE (reference sequence). The germline V and J ends were trimmed by 1 base and 6 bases, with 10 bases remaining between them. The CDR3 DNA follows: TGTGCCAGCAGCTTGCAGGGGTCGTCTGAAGCTTTCTTT. Translation gives CASSLQGSSEAFF.

The chain carries TRBV12-5 and TRBJ2-1, with TRBD2 matching over 7 bases. The junction had 3 bases not matched to a gene; V was cut back by 0 bases and J by 10 bases. This CDR3 is built from 13 residues. Germline-derived CDR1 and CDR2 are LGHNT and FRNRAP. Here the CDR3 DNA reads TGTGCTAGTGGTTTGGTAGGCGGGGGAGAGCAGTTCTTC. The encoded protein is CASGLVGGGEQFF.

V is TRBV29-1 and J is TRBJ2-6; D remains unclear. V lost 6 bases and J lost 0, with 12 bases in between. CDR3 length: 15 amino acids. CDR1 and CDR2 from the germline V gene are SQVTM and ANQGSEA. The chain's CDR3 is CSVRSPNSGANVLTF. In DNA, the CDR3 is TGCAGCGTACGAAGCCCCAACTCTGGGGCCAACGTCCTGACTTTC.

This chain connects TRBV3-1 to TRBJ2-7; TRBD2 matches at 7 bases. Per germline, CDR1 LGHDT and CDR2 YNNKEL (reference sequence). There are 15 residues in the CDR3. The junction had 12 bases not matched to a gene; V was cut back by 1 base and J by 9 bases. The CDR3 bases are TGTGCCAGCAGCCAAGGCTTCTCTGCGGGGGTCGGGCAGTACTTC. As protein: CASSQGFSAGVGQYF.